This TCR beta chain was captured by sequencing in a study of blood T cells in healthy people across ages. Study-wide results and caveats: A roughly linear age-dependent decrease characterized TCR beta diversity per million T cells. Unsorted PBMC material precluded a definitive naive versus antigen-experienced comparison. For the donors, CMV status was unknown and possibly confounded expanded clonotype changes.

Next came a second PCR, run for about 6 to 12 cycles, which used a sample-barcoded 5' primer along with a J-beta primer mix. A template-switch adaptor containing 12 random nucleotides labeled each cDNA molecule. In TCRdb, the 5' RACE reads were re-called with MiXCR into one record per CDR3 protein. The sample yields approximately 1.5 million distinct CDR3 sequences, 35% to 45% seen once. Germline CDR1 SGHRS, CDR2 YFSETQ. The CDR3 extends over 16 amino acids. V was shortened by 4 bases and J by 8 bases, with 22 bases between the two germline ends. With regard to this clonotype: Its antigen is currently unknown.

Sequencing was done on a sample of blood. This chain joins TRBV5-1 and TRBJ2-1; weak D call: TRBD2 (7 bases). This sequence was found in a woman younger than 35 in good health. The CDR3 loop reads CASSPRGATGLDEQFF. DNA for the CDR3: TGCGCCAGCAGCCCACGGGGGGCGACGGGTCTGGATGAGCAGTTCTTC.